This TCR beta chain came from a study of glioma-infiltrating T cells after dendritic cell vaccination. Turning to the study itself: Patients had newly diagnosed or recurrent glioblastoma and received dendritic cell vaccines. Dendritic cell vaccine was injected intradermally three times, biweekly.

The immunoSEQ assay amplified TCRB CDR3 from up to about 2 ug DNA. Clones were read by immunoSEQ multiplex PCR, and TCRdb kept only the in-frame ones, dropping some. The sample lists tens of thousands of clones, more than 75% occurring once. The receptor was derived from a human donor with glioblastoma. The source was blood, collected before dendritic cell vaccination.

The CDR3 sequence: CASSFKTVNTGELFF. The DNA for the CDR3 is TGTGCCAGCAGCTTCAAAACAGTAAACACCGGGGAGCTGTTTTTT. The rearrangement joins TRBV7-8 to TRBJ2-2; D is unclear. Germline CDR1 is SGHVS and CDR2 is FQNEAQ. This CDR3 is built from 15 residues. The V end lost 3 bases, the J end lost 2 bases, and 10 bases lay between the germline ends.